One sample yielded the 32 T cell receptor beta chains listed below, sequenced in a study of blood T cell repertoires in COVID-19. The repertoire was sequenced with immunoSEQ multiplex PCR; TCRdb's copy has only in-frame clones and lacks some. The sample includes around 140,000 clones, approximately 80% of them seen just once. Sequenced material: peripheral blood. Source of these receptors: a human donor in a cohort sampled during active COVID-19.

This chain joins TRBV5-1 and TRBJ2-1; TRBD2 aligns across 7 bases. V gave up 2 bases and J gave up 0 bases; unmatched junction bases: 2. Looked up from germline, CDR1 is SGHRS and CDR2 is YFSETQ. The CDR3 is 15 residues long. This CDR3 reads CASSLGLVSYNEQFF. For the CDR3, the DNA is TGCGCCAGCAGCTTAGGACTAGTCTCCTACAATGAGCAGTTCTTC.

This chain links TRBV28 with TRBJ2-2, with TRBD2 matching over 7 bases. V shed 6 bases and J 6 bases; nucleotides not matched to a gene: 13. This CDR3 spans 16 amino acids. Germline-derived CDR1 and CDR2 are MDHEN and SYDVKM. CDR3 sequence (DNA): TGTGCCAGCAGAAACCCCGGACTAGTTCCTGCCGGGGAGCTGTTTTTT. Translated: CASRNPGLVPAGELFF.

This clone was found a few times. The rearrangement links TRBV5-4 to TRBJ2-2; 10 bases are shared with TRBD2. The CDR3 is 16 amino acids. V dropped 0 bases and J dropped 4; count of bases not matched to a gene: 3. Looked up from germline, CDR1 is SGHNT and CDR2 is YYREEE (reference sequence). CDR3 in DNA: TGTGCCAGCAGCTTGGATAGCGGGAGGATCACCGGGGAGCTGTTTTTT. Amino acid sequence: CASSLDSGRITGELFF.

This chain joins TRBV11-2 and TRBJ2-2; 9 bases are shared with TRBD2. V gave up 3 bases and J gave up 0 bases; unmatched junction bases: 5. Germline CDR1 SGHAT, CDR2 FQNNGV. The CDR3 is 17 residues long. The CDR3 sequence: CASSFQLAGANTGELFF. CDR3 nucleotide sequence: TGTGCCAGCAGCTTCCAATTAGCGGGAGCGAACACCGGGGAGCTGTTTTTT.

The V and J genes are TRBV12-5 and TRBJ2-7, with TRBD1 matching 7 bases. Germline trimming cut 3 bases from V and 3 bases from J; bases unmatched to any gene: 5. Per germline, CDR1 LGHNT and CDR2 FRNRAP. This CDR3 contains 14 residues. The CDR3 protein is CASGFSDRDYEQYF. CDR3 DNA sequence: TGTGCTAGTGGTTTCAGTGACAGGGACTACGAGCAGTACTTC.

The chain combines TRBV20-1 with TRBJ2-7, with 10 bases that match TRBD2. The CDR3 consists of 11 residues. The junction had 3 bases not matched to a gene; V was cut back by 5 bases and J by 8 bases. The V gene's germline CDR1 is DFQATT and CDR2 SNEGSKA (reference sequence). The CDR3 DNA sequence: TGCAGTGCTGGTAGCGGGAGGCAGCAGTACGTC. This translates into CSAGSGRQQYV.

This clone was seen just once. The chain uses TRBV5-6 and TRBJ1-4, with a possible D match to TRBD1 (5 bases). The CDR3 runs 14 residues. The germline gives CDR1 SGHDT, CDR2 YYEEEE. V shed 4 bases and J shed 4 bases, with 11 bases lying between them. CDR3 sequence (DNA): TGTGCCAGCAGCGGGGGAGGGTATAATGAAAAACTGTTTTTT. Protein product: CASSGGGYNEKLFF.

The V call is TRBV4-1, the J call TRBJ1-5, with a tentative D call TRBD1 (5 bases). CDR1 and CDR2 (germline): MGHRA, YSYEKL. The CDR3 has 16 amino acids. Deletions cut 1 base from V and 3 bases from J, with 13 bases between. CDR3 DNA: TGCGCCAGCAGCCAAGGCGACAGCACCCTCAATCAGCCCCAGCATTTT. Translation gives CASSQGDSTLNQPQHF.

The rearrangement uses TRBV10-3 and TRBJ2-6, with 9 bases that match TRBD2. Trimming took 4 bases from V and 0 from J; bases not matched to a gene: 4. The CDR3 has 17 residues. Germline assignment: CDR1 ENHRY and CDR2 SYGVKD. The CDR3 DNA reads as TGTGCCATCAGTGCTGCGGGGGGGAGCTCTGGGGCCAACGTCCTGACTTTC. Translation gives CAISAAGGSSGANVLTF.

Notes on this clone: Other DNA sequences in this specimen translate into the identical CDR3. The CDR3 nucleotides read TGTGCCAGTAGCTCGACAGGGGAGACTGAAGCTTTCTTT. As protein: CASSSTGETEAFF. This chain links TRBV19 with TRBJ1-1; 8 bases align to TRBD1. Germline CDR1 is LNHDA and CDR2 is SQIVND (reference sequence). The CDR3 has 13 amino acids. Trimming removed 6 bases from V and 5 bases from J; junction bases left unmatched: 5.

The J gene is TRBJ1-1, the V gene TRBV3-1 (or the pseudogene TRBV3-2); D may be TRBD1 (6 bases). The CDR3 has 15 residues. CDR1 is LGHDT and CDR2 is YNNKEL in the germline V gene (reference sequence). V lost 3 bases to trimming and J lost 2 bases, with 13 bases between them. The CDR3 sequence is CASSQRGGQNTEAFF. The CDR3 DNA is TGTGCCAGCAGCCAGAGGGGGGGCCAAAACACTGAAGCTTTCTTT.

This clone was seen more than once but under ten times. The chain has TRBV6-5 and TRBJ1-4; D ambiguous. Per germline, CDR1 MNHEY and CDR2 SVGAGI. The length of the CDR3 is 15 residues. Trimming pared 5 bases from V and 4 bases from J, leaving 14 bases between. Written as DNA, the CDR3 is TGTGCCAGCAGTATTAACGTCGGGGTTAATGAAAAACTGTTTTTT. Amino acid sequence: CASSINVGVNEKLFF.

This chain connects TRBV5-1 to TRBJ1-2; D uncertain. V lost 0 bases to trimming and J lost 0 bases, with 9 bases between them. Germline V gene data show CDR1 as SGHRS and CDR2 as YFSETQ. The CDR3 totals 15 residues. Here the CDR3 reads CASSLGQASNYGYTF. DNA of the CDR3: TGCGCCAGCAGCTTGGGGCAGGCATCTAACTATGGCTACACCTTC. Looking up the rest from reference TRBV5-1 and TRBJ1-2 gives the full variable domain: KAGVTQTPRYLIKTRGQQVTLSCSPISGHRSVSWYQQTPGQGLQFLFEYFSETQRNKGNFPGRFSGRQFSNSRSEMNVSTLELGDSALYLCASSLGQASNYGYTFGSGTRLTVV.

V usage is TRBV24-1 and J usage is TRBJ2-3, with 7 bases that match TRBD1. The V segment lost 5 bases and the J segment 0 bases; nucleotides outside the gene matches: 1. The CDR3 has 14 residues. Per the germline V gene, CDR1 is KGHDR and CDR2 is SFDVKD. The chain's CDR3 is CATSAQGSTDTQYF. The DNA of the CDR3 is TGTGCCACCAGTGCACAGGGGAGCACAGATACGCAGTATTTT.

CDR3 in amino acids: CASGLAYRDRAGELFF. The CDR3 DNA reads TGTGCTAGTGGTTTGGCATACCGGGACAGGGCCGGGGAGCTGTTTTTT. V is TRBV12-5 and J is TRBJ2-2; 9 positions agree with TRBD1. Per the germline V gene, CDR1 is LGHNT and CDR2 is FRNRAP. V lost 1 base, J lost 6 bases, and 6 bases stayed unmatched. CDR3 length: 16 amino acids.

The V call is TRBV4-1, the J call TRBJ2-5, with D unclear. V lost 1 base and J 3 bases, leaving 9 bases between the germline ends. In germline, CDR1 is MGHRA, CDR2 YSYEKL. This CDR3 region has 14 residues. The CDR3 DNA reads TGCGCCAGCAGCCAAGGCGACTTCGAAGAGACCCAGTACTTC. It specifies CASSQGDFEETQYF.

This clone was seen only once. V and J are TRBV3-1 (or the pseudogene TRBV3-2) and TRBJ1-2, with a weak D call TRBD1 (6 bases). Trimming cost V 4 bases and J 2 bases, with 20 bases left between them. From germline, CDR1 is LGHDT and CDR2 YNNKEL (reference sequence). The length of the CDR3 is 17 residues. The CDR3 region is CASSRSRSGGGNYGYTF. In DNA, the CDR3 is TGTGCCAGCAGCCGCTCAAGATCGGGGGGGGGCAACTATGGCTACACCTTC.

The chain employs TRBV2 and TRBJ1-4; D ambiguous. Germline-derived CDR1 and CDR2 are SNHLY and FYNNEI. V gave up 5 bases and J gave up 11 bases, with 12 bases separating them. The CDR3 length is 12 residues. The CDR3 DNA reads TGTGCCAGCAGTCCCTCGGGTGGGAAACTGTTTTTT. Translating gives CASSPSGGKLFF.

This rearrangement joins TRBV7-9 to TRBJ1-2; D possibly corresponds to TRBD1 (6 bases). This CDR3 has 15 residues. The V and J ends lost 6 bases and 1 base respectively, with 15 bases between them. Germline CDR1 SEHNR, CDR2 FQNEAQ (reference sequence). CDR3 in DNA: TGTGCCAGCAGGCCCTCAGGGGCCTATAACTATGGCTACACCTTC. Translating gives CASRPSGAYNYGYTF. Combining the CDR3 with reference TRBV7-9 and TRBJ1-2 gives the whole variable domain DTGVSQNPRHKITKRGQNVTFRCDPISEHNRLYWYRQTLGQGPEFLTYFQNEAQLEKSRLLSDRFSAERPKGSFSTLEIQRTEQGDSAMYLCASRPSGAYNYGYTFGSGTRLTVV.

The rearrangement uses TRBV4-2 and TRBJ2-2; D possibly corresponds to TRBD2 (6 bases). The V and J ends lost 0 bases and 6 bases respectively, with 14 bases between them. Germline V gene lookup returns CDR1 LGHNA and CDR2 YNFKEQ. The CDR3 is 16 residues long. CDR3 sequence: CASSQEGGINAGELFF. DNA for the CDR3: TGTGCCAGCAGCCAAGAGGGGGGAATTAACGCCGGGGAGCTGTTTTTT.

The chain joins TRBV2 to TRBJ2-5; TRBD2 is a possible D gene (6 bases). Trimming removed 6 bases at V and 4 bases at J, with 12 bases between. CDR3 length equals 13 residues. Germline CDR1 SNHLY, CDR2 FYNNEI. DNA of the CDR3: TGTGCCAGCAGCAAGACTAGGGGAGAGACCCAGTACTTC. Translating it yields CASSKTRGETQYF.

The chain is built from TRBV15 and TRBJ1-5; D unclear. Between the trimmed V and J ends, which lost 0 bases and 4 bases, there was a span of 10 bases. The V gene's germline CDR1 is LNHNV and CDR2 YYDKDF (reference sequence). There are 15 residues in the CDR3. The CDR3 sequence: CATSRDRAGNQPQHF. As DNA, the CDR3 is TGTGCCACCAGCAGAGATAGGGCGGGAAATCAGCCCCAGCATTTT.

The chain carries TRBV6-1 and TRBJ1-2, with 11 bases fitting TRBD1. Germline V gene lookup returns CDR1 MNHNS and CDR2 SASEGT. J gave up 4 bases and V 2 bases, and 6 bases lay outside the gene matches. The CDR3 is 16 amino acids. CDR3: CASSEIGTGGFYGYTF. The CDR3 DNA sequence: TGTGCCAGCAGTGAAATCGGGACAGGGGGGTTCTATGGCTACACCTTC.

The rearrangement links TRBV5-1 to TRBJ1-4, with unresolved D. The ends were cut back, 4 bases at V and 0 bases at J, with 10 bases in the middle. Germline V CDR1 and CDR2: SGHRS, YFSETQ. The CDR3 is 15 residues long. The CDR3 region has the DNA TGCGCCAGCAGCCTGGGCGGAGCAACTAATGAAAAACTGTTTTTT. It encodes CASSLGGATNEKLFF.

The CDR3, as DNA: TGTGCCAGCAGTGAAAGGGCTAGCGGGTTCCCCTACGAGCAGTACGTC. Translating gives CASSERASGFPYEQYV. This chain joins TRBV6-1 and TRBJ2-7; 8 bases match TRBD2. The CDR3 totals 16 residues. CDR1 and CDR2 from the germline V gene are MNHNS and SASEGT. The trim removed 2 bases at V and 2 bases at J, leaving 8 bases unmatched.

The CDR3 spells CASSLIADSYNEQFF. The CDR3, as DNA: TGTGCCAGCAGCTTAATCGCGGACTCCTACAATGAGCAGTTCTTC. The V and J genes are TRBV7-2 and TRBJ2-1; no reliable D call. The CDR3 is 15 amino acids. The germline CDR1 and CDR2 sequences are SGHTA and FQGNSA. The V and J ends lost 2 bases and 0 bases respectively, with 8 bases between them.

The chain couples TRBV6-6 to TRBJ2-1; 7 bases are a match to TRBD2. The trim removed 2 bases at V and 4 bases at J, leaving 5 bases unmatched. Germline values: CDR1 MNHNY, CDR2 SVGAGI (reference sequence). This CDR3 spans 15 amino acids. The CDR3 sequence: CASSYGSGGYNEQFF. As DNA, the CDR3 is TGTGCCAGCAGTTACGGCTCGGGGGGATACAATGAGCAGTTCTTC.

This chain uses TRBV20-1 with TRBJ1-6; TRBD1 might be the D (5 bases). V dropped 3 bases and J dropped 7 bases, with 13 bases sitting between them. The CDR3 length is 14 residues. CDR1 is DFQATT and CDR2 is SNEGSKA in the germline V gene (reference sequence). This CDR3 reads CSASSRGANSPLHF. The CDR3 DNA reads TGCAGTGCTAGTTCTAGGGGCGCGAATTCACCCCTCCACTTT.

This clone showed up just once. V usage is TRBV6-5 and J usage is TRBJ2-1; TRBD1 might be the D (5 bases). This CDR3 is built from 16 residues. The germline gives CDR1 MNHEY, CDR2 SVGAGI. V was cut by 2 bases and J by 4 bases, with 15 bases left in between. The CDR3 DNA reads TGTGCCAGCAGTTACAGCGCCAGGGCGAGGTACAATGAGCAGTTCTTC. Translating it yields CASSYSARARYNEQFF.

This clone was seen only a few times. The genes are TRBV7-2 and TRBJ2-3; D may be TRBD1 (8 bases). The ends were cut back, 7 bases at V and 3 bases at J, with 17 bases in the middle. CDR3 size: 15 residues. CDR1 SGHTA and CDR2 FQGNSA come from the germline V gene. The CDR3 DNA is TGTGCCAGCACCCTACAGGGGGGGTGGACAGATACGCAGTATTTT. It encodes CASTLQGGWTDTQYF.

This chain uses TRBV27 with TRBJ1-5; a possible D gene is TRBD1 (5 bases). V shed 3 bases and J shed 7 bases, with 19 bases lying between them. CDR3 length: 16 residues. The germline gives CDR1 MNHEY, CDR2 SMNVEV (reference sequence). CDR3 sequence reads: CASSFSIRPGGQPQHF. The CDR3 region has the DNA TGTGCCAGCAGTTTCTCGATCAGGCCGGGGGGGCAGCCCCAGCATTTT.

As DNA, the CDR3 is TGTGCCAGCAGCTTGGGGCAGGGTGTGATAGATACGCAGTATTTT. Translation: CASSLGQGVIDTQYF. The chain employs TRBV5-4 and TRBJ2-3; a possible D gene is TRBD1 (5 bases). Germline CDR1 and CDR2: SGHNT and YYREEE (reference sequence). Trimming left V 0 bases short and J 5 bases short, with 13 bases between. The CDR3 has 15 amino acids.